This T cell receptor beta chain was retrieved from a study of blood T cells in healthy people across ages. The junction had 8 bases not matched to a gene; V was cut back by 5 bases and J by 13 bases. The CDR3 length is 12 residues. This clonotype was counted only a few times. For the second PCR, which ran for about 6 to 11 cycles, a sample-barcoded 5' primer and a J-beta primer mix were used. A template-switch adaptor with 12 random nucleotides tagged each cDNA molecule. TCRdb re-called the 5' RACE reads through MiXCR, storing one row per CDR3 protein. This sample has roughly 700,000 distinct CDR3 sequences; around a quarter occur once, and the top ten carry 8% to 10%. These data were likewise used in another study, on T cells of mothers and their children.

The specimen sequenced was blood. The source of this sequence is a boy younger than 18 in good health. The chain is built from TRBV12-3 or TRBV12-4 and TRBJ2-1, with 7 bases fitting TRBD2. CDR3 loop: CASSAQTSLQFF. The CDR3 DNA follows: TGTGCCAGCAGTGCTCAGACTAGCCTCCAGTTCTTC.